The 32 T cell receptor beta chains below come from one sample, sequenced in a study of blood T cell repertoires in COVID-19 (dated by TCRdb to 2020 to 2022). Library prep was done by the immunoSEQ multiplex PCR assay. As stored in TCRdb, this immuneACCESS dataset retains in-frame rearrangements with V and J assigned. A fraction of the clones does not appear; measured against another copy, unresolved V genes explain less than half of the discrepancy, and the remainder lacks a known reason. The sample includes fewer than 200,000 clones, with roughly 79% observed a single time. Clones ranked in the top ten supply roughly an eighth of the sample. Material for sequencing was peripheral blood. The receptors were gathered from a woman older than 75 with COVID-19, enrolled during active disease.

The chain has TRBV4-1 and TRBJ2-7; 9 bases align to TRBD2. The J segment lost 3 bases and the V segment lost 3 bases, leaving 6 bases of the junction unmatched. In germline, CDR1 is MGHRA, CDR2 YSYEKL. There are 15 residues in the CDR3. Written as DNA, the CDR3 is TGCGCCAGCAGCCATTCTTCTAGCGGGGACTACGAGCAGTACTTC. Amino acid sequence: CASSHSSSGDYEQYF.

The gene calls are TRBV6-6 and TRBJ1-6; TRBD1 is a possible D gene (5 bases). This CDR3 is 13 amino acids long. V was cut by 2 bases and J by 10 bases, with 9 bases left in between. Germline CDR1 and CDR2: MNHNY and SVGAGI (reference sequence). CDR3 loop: CASSYGPGSPLHF. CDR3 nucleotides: TGTGCCAGCAGTTACGGACCAGGGTCACCCCTCCACTTT.

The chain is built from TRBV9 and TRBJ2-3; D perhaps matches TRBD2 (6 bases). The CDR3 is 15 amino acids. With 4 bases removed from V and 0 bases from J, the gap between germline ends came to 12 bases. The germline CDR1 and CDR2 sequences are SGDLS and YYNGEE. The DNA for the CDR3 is TGTGCCAGCAGCCCGCGGGACGAGAGCACAGATACGCAGTATTTT. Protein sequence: CASSPRDESTDTQYF.

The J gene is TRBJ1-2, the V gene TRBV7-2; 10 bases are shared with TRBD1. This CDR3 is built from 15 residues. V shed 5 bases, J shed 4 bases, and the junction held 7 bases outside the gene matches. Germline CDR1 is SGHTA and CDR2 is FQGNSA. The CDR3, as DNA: TGTGCCAGCAGCGCCCGGACAGGGGGGCTCTATGGCTACACCTTC. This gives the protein CASSARTGGLYGYTF. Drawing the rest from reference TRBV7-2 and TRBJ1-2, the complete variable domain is GAGVSQSPSNKVTEKGKDVELRCDPISGHTALYWYRQSLGQGLEFLIYFQGNSAPDKSGLPSDRFSAERTGGSVSTLTIQRTQQEDSAVYLCASSARTGGLYGYTFGSGTRLTVV.

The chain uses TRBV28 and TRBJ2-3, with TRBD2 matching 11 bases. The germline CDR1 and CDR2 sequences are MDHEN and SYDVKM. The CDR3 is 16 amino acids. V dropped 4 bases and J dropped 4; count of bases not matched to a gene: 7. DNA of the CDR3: TGTGCCAGCAGTTCCCTACTAGCGGGAGTGTCAGATACGCAGTATTTT. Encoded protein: CASSSLLAGVSDTQYF.

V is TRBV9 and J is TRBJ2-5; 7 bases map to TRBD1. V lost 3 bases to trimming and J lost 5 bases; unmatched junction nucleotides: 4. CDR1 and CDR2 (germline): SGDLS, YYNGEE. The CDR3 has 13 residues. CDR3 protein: CASSATGLETQYF. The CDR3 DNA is TGTGCCAGCAGCGCGACAGGGCTCGAGACCCAGTACTTC.

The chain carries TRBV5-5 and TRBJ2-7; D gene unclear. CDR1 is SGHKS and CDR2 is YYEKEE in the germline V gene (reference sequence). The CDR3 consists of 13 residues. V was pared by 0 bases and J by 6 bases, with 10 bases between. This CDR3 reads CASSLGPRGEQYF. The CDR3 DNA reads TGTGCCAGCAGCTTGGGTCCTAGAGGCGAGCAGTACTTC.

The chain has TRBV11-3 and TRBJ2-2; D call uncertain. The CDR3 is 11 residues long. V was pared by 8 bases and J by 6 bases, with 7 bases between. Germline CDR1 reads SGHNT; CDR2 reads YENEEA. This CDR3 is CASGRAGELFF. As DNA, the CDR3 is TGTGCCAGCGGCCGGGCCGGGGAGCTGTTTTTT.

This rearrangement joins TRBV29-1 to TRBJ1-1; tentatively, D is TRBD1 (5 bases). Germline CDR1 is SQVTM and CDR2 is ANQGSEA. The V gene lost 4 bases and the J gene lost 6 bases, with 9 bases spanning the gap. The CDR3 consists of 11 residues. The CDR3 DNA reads TGCAGCGTTGGGGCGGGGGCTGAAGCTTTCTTT. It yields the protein CSVGAGAEAFF. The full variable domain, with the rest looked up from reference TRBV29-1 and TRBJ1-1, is SAVISQKPSRDICQRGTSLTIQCQVDSQVTMMFWYRQQPGQSLTLIATANQGSEATYESGFVIDKFPISRPNLTFSTLTVSNMSPEDSSIYLCSVGAGAEAFFGQGTRLTVV.

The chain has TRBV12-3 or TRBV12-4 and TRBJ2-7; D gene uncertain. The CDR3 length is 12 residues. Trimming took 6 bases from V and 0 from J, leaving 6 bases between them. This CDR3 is CASSSSSYEQYF. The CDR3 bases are TGTGCCAGCAGCTCGAGCTCCTACGAGCAGTACTTC.

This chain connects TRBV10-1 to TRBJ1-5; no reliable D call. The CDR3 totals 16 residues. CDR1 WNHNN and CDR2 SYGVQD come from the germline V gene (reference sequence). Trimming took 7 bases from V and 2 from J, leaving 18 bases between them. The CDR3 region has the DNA TGCGCCAGCACCCCGGGTTTCCCCTGGGGCAATCAGCCCCAGCATTTT. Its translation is CASTPGFPWGNQPQHF.

The CDR3, as DNA: TGTGCCAGCAGCTTGGCGGGGGGAGACACTGAAGCTTTCTTT. Translation: CASSLAGGDTEAFF. The chain joins TRBV5-4 to TRBJ1-1; maybe TRBD1 (5 bases). Germline assignment: CDR1 SGHNT and CDR2 YYREEE (reference sequence). Between the trimmed V and J ends, which lost 0 bases and 3 bases, there was a span of 9 bases. The CDR3 is made up of 14 amino acids.

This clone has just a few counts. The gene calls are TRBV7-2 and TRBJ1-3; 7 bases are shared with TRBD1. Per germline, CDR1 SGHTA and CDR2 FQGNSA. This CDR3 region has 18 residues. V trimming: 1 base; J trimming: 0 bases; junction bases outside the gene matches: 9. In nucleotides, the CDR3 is TGTGCCAGCAGCTTAGATGGGGGGACAGTACACTCTGGAAACACCATATATTTT. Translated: CASSLDGGTVHSGNTIYF.

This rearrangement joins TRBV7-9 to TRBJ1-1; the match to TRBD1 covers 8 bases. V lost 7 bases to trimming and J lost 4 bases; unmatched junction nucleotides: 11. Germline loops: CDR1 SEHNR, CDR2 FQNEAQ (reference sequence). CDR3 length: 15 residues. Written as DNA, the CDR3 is TGTGCCAGCAACAAACAGGGGGGATCGGCCACTGAAGCTTTCTTT. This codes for CASNKQGGSATEAFF.

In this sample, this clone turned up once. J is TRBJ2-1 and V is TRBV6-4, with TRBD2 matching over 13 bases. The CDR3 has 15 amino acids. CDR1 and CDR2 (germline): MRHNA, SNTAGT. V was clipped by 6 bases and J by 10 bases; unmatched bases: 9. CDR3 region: CASRDQGLAGNEQFF. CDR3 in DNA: TGTGCCAGCAGAGACCAGGGACTAGCGGGAAACGAGCAGTTCTTC.

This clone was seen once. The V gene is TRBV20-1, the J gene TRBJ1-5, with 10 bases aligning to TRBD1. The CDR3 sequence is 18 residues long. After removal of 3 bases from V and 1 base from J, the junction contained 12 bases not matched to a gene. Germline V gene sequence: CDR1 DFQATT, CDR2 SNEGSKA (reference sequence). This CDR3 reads CSASPIVGTGASNQPQHF. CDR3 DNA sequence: TGCAGTGCTAGTCCGATCGTGGGGACAGGGGCCAGCAATCAGCCCCAGCATTTT.

For the CDR3, the DNA is TGTGCCAGCAGCCCCTCGGACAGGGCGCCCTACGAGCAGTACTTC. Translated: CASSPSDRAPYEQYF. The chain joins TRBV3-1 (or the pseudogene TRBV3-2) to TRBJ2-7; 8 bases align to TRBD1. The CDR3 spans 15 residues. The germline V gene encodes CDR1 LGHDT and CDR2 YNNKEL (reference sequence). With 4 bases clipped from V and 2 bases from J, the junction kept 7 bases outside the gene matches.

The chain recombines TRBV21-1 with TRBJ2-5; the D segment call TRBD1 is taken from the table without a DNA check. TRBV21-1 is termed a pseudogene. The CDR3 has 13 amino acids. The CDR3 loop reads CASSKVGGETQYF. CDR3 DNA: TGTGCCAGCAGCAAAGTAGGGGGAGAGACCCAGTACTTC.

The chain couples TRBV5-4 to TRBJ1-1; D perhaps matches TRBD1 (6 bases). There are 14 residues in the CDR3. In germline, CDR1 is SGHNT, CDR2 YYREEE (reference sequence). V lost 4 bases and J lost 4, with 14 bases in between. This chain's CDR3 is CASSGTRGSTEAFF. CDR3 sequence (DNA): TGTGCCAGCAGCGGGACCAGGGGTTCCACTGAAGCTTTCTTT.

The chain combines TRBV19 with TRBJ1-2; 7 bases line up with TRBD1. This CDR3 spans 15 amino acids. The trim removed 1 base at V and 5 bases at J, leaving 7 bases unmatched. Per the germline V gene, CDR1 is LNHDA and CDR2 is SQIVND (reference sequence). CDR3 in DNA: TGTGCCAGTAGTATAGGACAGGGAGTGGAGTATGGCTACACCTTC. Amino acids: CASSIGQGVEYGYTF. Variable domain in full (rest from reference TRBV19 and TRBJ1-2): DGGITQSPKYLFRKEGQNVTLSCEQNLNHDAMYWYRQDPGQGLRLIYYSQIVNDFQKGDIAEGYSVSREKKESFPLTVTSAQKNPTAFYLCASSIGQGVEYGYTFGSGTRLTVV.

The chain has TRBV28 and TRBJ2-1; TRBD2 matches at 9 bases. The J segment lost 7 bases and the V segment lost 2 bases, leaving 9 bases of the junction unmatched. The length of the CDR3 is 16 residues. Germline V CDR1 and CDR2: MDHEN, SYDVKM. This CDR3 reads CASSLPPTGLANEQFF. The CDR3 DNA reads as TGTGCCAGCAGTTTACCCCCTACTGGACTAGCGAATGAGCAGTTCTTC.

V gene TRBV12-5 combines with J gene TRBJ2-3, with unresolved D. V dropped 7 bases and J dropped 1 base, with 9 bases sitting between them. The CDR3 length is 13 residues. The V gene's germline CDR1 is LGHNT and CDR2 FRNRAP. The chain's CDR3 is CASVLPGTDTQYF. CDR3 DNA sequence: TGTGCTAGTGTCCTCCCCGGCACAGATACGCAGTATTTT.

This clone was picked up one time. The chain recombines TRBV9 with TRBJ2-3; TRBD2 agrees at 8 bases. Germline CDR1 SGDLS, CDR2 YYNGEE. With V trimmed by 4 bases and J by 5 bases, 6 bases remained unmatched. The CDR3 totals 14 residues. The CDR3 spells CASSPAGGGDTQYF. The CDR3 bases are TGTGCCAGCAGCCCCGCCGGGGGGGGAGATACGCAGTATTTT.

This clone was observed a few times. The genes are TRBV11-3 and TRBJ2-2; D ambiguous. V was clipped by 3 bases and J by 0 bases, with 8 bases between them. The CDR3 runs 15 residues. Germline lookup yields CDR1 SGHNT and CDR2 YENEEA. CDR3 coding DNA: TGTGCCAGCAGCTTTCCTACTACGAACACCGGGGAGCTGTTTTTT. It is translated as CASSFPTTNTGELFF.

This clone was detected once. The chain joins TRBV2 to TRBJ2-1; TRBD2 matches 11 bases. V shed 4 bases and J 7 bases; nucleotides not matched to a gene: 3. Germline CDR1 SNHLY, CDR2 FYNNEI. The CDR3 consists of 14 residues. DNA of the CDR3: TGTGCCAGCAGTGGACTAGCGGGAACTAATGAGCAGTTCTTC. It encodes CASSGLAGTNEQFF.

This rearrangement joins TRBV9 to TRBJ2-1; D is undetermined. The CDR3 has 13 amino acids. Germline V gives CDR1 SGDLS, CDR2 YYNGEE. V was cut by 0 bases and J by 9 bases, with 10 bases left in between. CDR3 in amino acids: CASSVGLESEQFF. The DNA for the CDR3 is TGTGCCAGCAGCGTAGGGCTAGAGAGTGAGCAGTTCTTC.

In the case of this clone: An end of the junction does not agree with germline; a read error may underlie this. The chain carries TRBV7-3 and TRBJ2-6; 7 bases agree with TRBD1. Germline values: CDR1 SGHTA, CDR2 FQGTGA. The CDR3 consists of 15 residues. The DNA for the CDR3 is TGTGCCAGCAGCCTAACAGGGGCTGGGGCCAACGTCCTGACTTTC. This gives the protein CASSLTGAGANVLTF.

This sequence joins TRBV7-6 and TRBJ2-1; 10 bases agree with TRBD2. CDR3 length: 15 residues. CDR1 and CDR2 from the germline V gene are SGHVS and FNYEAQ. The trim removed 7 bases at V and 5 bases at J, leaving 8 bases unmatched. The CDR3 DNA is TGTGCCAGCACCTACATAGCGGGAGGCCACAATGAGCAGTTCTTC. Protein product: CASTYIAGGHNEQFF.

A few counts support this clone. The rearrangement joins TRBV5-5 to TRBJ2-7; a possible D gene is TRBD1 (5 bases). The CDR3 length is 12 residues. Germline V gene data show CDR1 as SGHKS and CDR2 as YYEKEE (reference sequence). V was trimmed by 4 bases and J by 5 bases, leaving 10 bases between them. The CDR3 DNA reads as TGTGCCAGCAGCGCGAGCAGGGACGAGCAGTACTTC. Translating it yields CASSASRDEQYF. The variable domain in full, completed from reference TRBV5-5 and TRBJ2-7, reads DAGVTQSPTHLIKTRGQQVTLRCSPISGHKSVSWYQQVLGQGPQFIFQYYEKEERGRGNFPDRFSARQFPNYSSELNVNALLLGDSALYLCASSASRDEQYFGPGTRLTVT.

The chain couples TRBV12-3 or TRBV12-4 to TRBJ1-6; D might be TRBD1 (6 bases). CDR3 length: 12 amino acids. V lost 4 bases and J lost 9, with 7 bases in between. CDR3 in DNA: TGTGCCAGCAGTTCACAGGGTTCACCCCTCCACTTT. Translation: CASSSQGSPLHF.

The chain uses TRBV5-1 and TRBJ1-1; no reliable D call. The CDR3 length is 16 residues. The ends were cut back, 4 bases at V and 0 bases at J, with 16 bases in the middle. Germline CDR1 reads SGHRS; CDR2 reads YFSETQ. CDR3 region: CASSPREVSMNTEAFF. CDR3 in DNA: TGCGCCAGCAGCCCCCGTGAGGTTTCCATGAACACTGAAGCTTTCTTT.

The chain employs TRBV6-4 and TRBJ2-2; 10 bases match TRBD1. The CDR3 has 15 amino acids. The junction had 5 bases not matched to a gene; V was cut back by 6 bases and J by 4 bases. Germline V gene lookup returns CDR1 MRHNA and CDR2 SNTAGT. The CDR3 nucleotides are TGTGCCAGCAGCGTGGACAGGGGGGCCACCGGGGAGCTGTTTTTT. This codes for CASSVDRGATGELFF.